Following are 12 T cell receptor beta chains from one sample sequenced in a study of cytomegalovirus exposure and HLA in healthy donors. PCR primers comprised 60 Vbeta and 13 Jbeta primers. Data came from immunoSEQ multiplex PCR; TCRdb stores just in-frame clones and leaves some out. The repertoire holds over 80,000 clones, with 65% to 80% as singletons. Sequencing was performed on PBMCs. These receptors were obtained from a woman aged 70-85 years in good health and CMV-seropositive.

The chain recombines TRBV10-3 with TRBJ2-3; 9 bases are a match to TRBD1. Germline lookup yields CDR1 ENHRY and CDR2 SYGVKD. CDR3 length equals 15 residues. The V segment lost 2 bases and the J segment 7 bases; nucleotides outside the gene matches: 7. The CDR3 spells CAISEGTGIQYTQYF. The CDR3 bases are TGTGCCATCAGTGAGGGGACAGGGATACAGTATACGCAGTATTTT.

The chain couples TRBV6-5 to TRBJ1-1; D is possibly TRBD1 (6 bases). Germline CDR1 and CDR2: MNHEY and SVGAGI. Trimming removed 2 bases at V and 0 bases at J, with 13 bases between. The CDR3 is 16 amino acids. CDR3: CASSYRTENMNTEAFF. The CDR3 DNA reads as TGTGCCAGCAGTTACCGGACAGAAAACATGAACACTGAAGCTTTCTTT.

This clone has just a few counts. The CDR3, as DNA: TGTGCCAGCAGTTACTCGGGGAGGGCAGCCACGCAGTACTTC. Translating it yields CASSYSGRAATQYF. The rearrangement links TRBV6-5 to TRBJ2-7; 7 bases fit TRBD2. Trimming removed 0 bases from V and 9 bases from J; junction bases left unmatched: 8. The CDR3 is 14 amino acids. Germline loops: CDR1 MNHEY, CDR2 SVGAGI.

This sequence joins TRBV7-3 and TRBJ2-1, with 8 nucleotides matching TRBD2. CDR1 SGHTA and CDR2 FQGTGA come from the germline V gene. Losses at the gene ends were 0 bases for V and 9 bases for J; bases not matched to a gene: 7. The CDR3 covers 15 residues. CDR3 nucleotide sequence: TGTGCCAGCAGCTTAACTCAAGCGGGGGTGGGTGAGCAGTTCTTC. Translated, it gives CASSLTQAGVGEQFF.

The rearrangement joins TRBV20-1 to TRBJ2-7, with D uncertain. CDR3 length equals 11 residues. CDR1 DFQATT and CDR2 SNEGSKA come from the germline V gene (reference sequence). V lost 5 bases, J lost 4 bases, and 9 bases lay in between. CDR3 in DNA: TGCAGTGCTCCGACACTGTACGAGCAGTACTTC. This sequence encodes CSAPTLYEQYF.

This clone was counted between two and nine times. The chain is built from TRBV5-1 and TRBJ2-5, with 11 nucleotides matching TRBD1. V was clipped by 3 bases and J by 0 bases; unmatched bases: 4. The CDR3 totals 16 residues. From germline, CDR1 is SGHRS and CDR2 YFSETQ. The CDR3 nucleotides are TGCGCCAGCAGCTCCGGGACAGGGGGGTACCAAGAGACCCAGTACTTC. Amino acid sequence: CASSSGTGGYQETQYF.

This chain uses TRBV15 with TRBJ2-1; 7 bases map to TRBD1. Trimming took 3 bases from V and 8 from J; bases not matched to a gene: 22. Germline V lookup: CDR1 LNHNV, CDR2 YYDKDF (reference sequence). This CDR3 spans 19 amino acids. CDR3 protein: CATSSPGQSLNGQFHEQFF. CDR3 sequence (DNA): TGTGCCACCAGCAGCCCGGGACAGTCTCTAAATGGCCAATTCCATGAGCAGTTCTTC.

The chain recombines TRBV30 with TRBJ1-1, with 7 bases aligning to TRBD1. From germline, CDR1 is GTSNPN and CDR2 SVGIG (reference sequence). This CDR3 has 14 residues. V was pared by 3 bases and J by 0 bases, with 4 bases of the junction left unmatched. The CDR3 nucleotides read TGTGCCTGGAGCGCGACAGGGATGAACACTGAAGCTTTCTTT. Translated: CAWSATGMNTEAFF.

CDR3 nucleotide sequence: TGTGCCAGCAGCTCGCCAGGGAAAGCGAACACCGGGGAGCTGTTTTTT. Translated, it gives CASSSPGKANTGELFF. The rearrangement uses TRBV7-2 and TRBJ2-2, with D tentatively TRBD1 (5 bases). From germline, CDR1 is SGHTA and CDR2 FQGNSA. Trimming cost V 4 bases and J 0 bases, with 12 bases left between them. The CDR3 is 16 residues long.

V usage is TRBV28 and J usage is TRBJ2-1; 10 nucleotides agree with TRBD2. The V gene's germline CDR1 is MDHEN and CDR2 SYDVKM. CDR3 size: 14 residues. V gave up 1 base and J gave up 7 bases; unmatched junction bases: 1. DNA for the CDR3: TGTGCCAGCAGTTTATCACTAGCGGGGAATGAGCAGTTCTTC. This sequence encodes CASSLSLAGNEQFF.

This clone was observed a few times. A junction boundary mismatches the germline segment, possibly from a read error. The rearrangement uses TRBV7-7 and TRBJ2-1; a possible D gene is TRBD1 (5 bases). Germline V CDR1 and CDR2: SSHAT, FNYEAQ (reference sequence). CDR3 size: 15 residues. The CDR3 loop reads CASSRGRGYYNEQFF. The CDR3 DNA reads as TGTGCTAGCAGCCGCGGAAGGGGTTACTACAATGAGCAGTTCTTC.

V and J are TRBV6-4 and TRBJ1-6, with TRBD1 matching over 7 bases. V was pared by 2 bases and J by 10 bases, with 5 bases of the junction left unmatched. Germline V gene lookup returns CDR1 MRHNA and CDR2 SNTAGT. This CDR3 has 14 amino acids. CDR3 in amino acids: CASSDRQGESPLHF. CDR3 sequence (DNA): TGTGCCAGCAGTGACAGACAGGGAGAATCACCCCTCCACTTT.